This T cell receptor (beta chain) was recorded in a study of T-cell reconstitution after alpha-beta-depleted transplantation in children (dated by TCRdb to the mid-2010s). With regard to the full study: Using TCR repertoire profiling, the study followed T-cell immune reconstitution in a quantitative way in children after TCRalphabeta/CD19-depleted allogeneic hematopoietic cell transplantation.

After removal of 1 base from V and 0 bases from J, the junction retains 5 bases not matched to a gene. Counted from cysteine to phenylalanine, this CDR3 has 17 amino acids. CDR3 DNA only is kept here, 51 bases in frame from base 1. CDR1 and CDR2 are read off the germline V gene as MDHEN and SYDVKM. General findings and caveats noted by the study authors: The apparently early alphabetaT-cell count recovery about two months after transplant was reportedly dependent on only several hundred rapidly expanded clones derived from non-depleted graft cells. The high TCRbeta diversity at day 60 in some patients was ascribed to recipient T cells and intrathymic progenitors that had survived conditioning. The frequencies of hyperexpanded clones fell over the following months, and after one year, T-cell counts and TCRbeta diversity were mostly attributed to newly produced T cells.

Reading the label with the study, this specimen's treatment or condition is: allogeneic hematopoietic cell transplantation with graft depleted of TCRalphabeta T cells and CD19 B cells. The transplant recipients were children given TCRalphabeta/CD19-depleted allogeneic hematopoietic cell grafts. The library was obtained by PCR. The sequencer was an Illumina HiSeq 2500. Molecular barcoding was employed in the preparation of TCR libraries, with unique molecular identifiers being used to normalize TCRbeta repertoire quantification. The public reads were run again by TCRdb, first through fastp at Q25 and then through MiXCR, and only productive beta chains were kept. Rows are unified per CDR3 protein, each entry keeping the most common DNA and genes. Across this sample there are approximately 650,000 distinct CDR3 sequences, with about an eighth seen only once. 0.75% to 0.85% of the sample belongs to the ten largest clones.

This clonotype has just a few counts. Its antigen remains unidentified. No quality values exist for individual bases; no much larger clone is one base distant. Sequences were derived from PBMCs, sampled before TCRalphabeta/CD19-depleted stem cell transplant. This receptor was obtained from a girl aged 2 to 10 with congenital amegakaryocytic thrombocytopenia, due to receive a stem cell transplant. In this chain, TRBV28 is recombined with TRBJ1-3; TRBD1 aligns with 8 central bases. The nucleotide sequence reads as follows: TGTGCCAGCAGTTTATTCCCGGGACAGGACTCTGGAAACACCATATATTTT. This translates into CASSLFPGQDSGNTIYF.